What follows is one T cell receptor beta chain and its context. The data belong to a study of blood T cell repertoires in COVID-19. Study in general: Acute and convalescent COVID-19 samples came from the United States, Italy and Spain. T cells, B-cell-depleted T cells, or PBMCs supplied cDNA or gDNA.

Study members were between about 18 and 95 years old and lived in approximately 25 US regions. Two negative PCRs, clearance, or symptom resolution were required of recovered Cohort 3 donors. CDR1 is MNHNY, CDR2 SVGAGI, per germline (reference sequence). This CDR3 contains 12 residues. The ends were cut back, 5 bases at V and 5 bases at J, with 9 bases in the middle. Profiled with immunoSEQ multiplex PCR; TCRdb holds only in-frame clones, not every one. The data contain some 530,000 clones, roughly nine tenths of them seen just once; the ten biggest clones take up around 7.9%. The chain uses TRBV6-6 and TRBJ1-1, with D possibly matching TRBD1 (6 bases). The sequence was collected from an older woman who had recovered from COVID-19. Sequencing was carried out using PBMCs or T cells enriched from blood (not recorded which). The CDR3 loop reads CASSVQGTEAFF. In nucleotides, the CDR3 is TGTGCCAGCAGTGTCCAGGGGACTGAAGCTTTCTTT.